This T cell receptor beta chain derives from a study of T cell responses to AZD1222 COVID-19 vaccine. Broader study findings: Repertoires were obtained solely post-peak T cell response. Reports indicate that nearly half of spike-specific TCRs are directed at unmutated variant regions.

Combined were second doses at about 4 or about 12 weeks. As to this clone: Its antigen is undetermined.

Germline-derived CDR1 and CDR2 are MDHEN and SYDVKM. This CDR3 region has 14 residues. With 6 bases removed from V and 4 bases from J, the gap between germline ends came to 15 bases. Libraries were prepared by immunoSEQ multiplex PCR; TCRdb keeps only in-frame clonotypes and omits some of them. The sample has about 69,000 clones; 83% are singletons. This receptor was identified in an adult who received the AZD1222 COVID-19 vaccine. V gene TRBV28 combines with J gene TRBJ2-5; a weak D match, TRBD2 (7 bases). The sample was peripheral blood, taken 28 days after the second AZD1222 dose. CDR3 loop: CASREGGAGETQYF. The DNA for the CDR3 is TGTGCCAGCAGGGAGGGGGGGGCCGGAGAGACCCAGTACTTC.